This entry describes one TCR beta chain. The CDR3 loop spans 14 amino acids. The V gene lost 4 bases and the J gene lost 8 bases, with 17 bases spanning the gap. Germline V gives CDR1 SQVTM, CDR2 ANQGSEA. This specimen comes from a study of OX40 agonist ivuxolimab in advanced cancers. Method: immunoSEQ multiplex PCR; TCRdb's copy keeps in-frame clones and lacks some. The sample lists approximately 78,000 clones, 86% occurring once. The TCR was taken from an adult with an advanced solid tumor such as melanoma, head and neck, liver or kidney cancer. This chain links TRBV29-1 with TRBJ1-4; the D gene is possibly TRBD1 (5 bases). The source material was CD4+ or CD8+ T cells sorted from blood, sampled in a trial of the OX40 agonist ivuxolimab. CDR3 amino acids: CSVGGGRDGEKLFF. As DNA, the CDR3 is TGCAGCGTTGGAGGAGGAAGGGACGGGGAAAAACTGTTTTTT.